The rows below give T cell receptor beta chains drawn from one sample of a study of T cell responses to AZD1222 COVID-19 vaccine. The protocol was immunoSEQ multiplex PCR, while the TCRdb copy is restricted to in-frame clones and leaves out a portion. The table has 110,000 to 150,000 clones, 89% seen once. Sequences were derived from peripheral blood, sampled on day 0 of AZD1222 vaccination. Receptor source: an adult in good health. Both conserved end residues are trimmed from each CDR3. Clone size is shown for a subset of rows, as once, few, many or a class of expanded clone.

clone_size v_call cdr3_aa
. TRBV5-4 ASSLAGRQNTEAF
. TRBV5-1 ASSFQGARYGYT
. TRBV19 ASSIGYTEAF
. TRBV3-1/TRBV3-2 ASSFHELFGNTIY
. TRBV4-1 ASSQEITNYGYT
. TRBV19 ASSATTAANEKLF
. TRBV10-3 AISGQGSGLGTEAF
. TRBV19 ASSIPVSASGRETQY
. TRBV15 ATSRPQGPGNTIY
few TRBV5-4 ASRVTSGPNTGELF
. TRBV7-9 ASSHPANTGELF
. TRBV5-5 ASSLGPVATNEKLF
. TRBV28 ASSLLEWGEKLF
. TRBV4-3 ASSNTGEAYEQY
once TRBV7-3 ASSLLTGAGGITDTQY
. TRBV28 ASSATNARGNEQY
. TRBV6-5 ASSSRQGSNQPQH
. TRBV28 ASSLGLAGATDTQY
. TRBV11-2 ASRPIGNRNSEQY
. TRBV19 AISDPAWSTEAF
once TRBV11-1 ASSSTPGTGDYEQY
. TRBV24-1 ATSDPSIREAF
. TRBV28 ASNRLGEQY
. TRBV27 ASSLWTGETQY
. TRBV6-5 ASRPGQGEVEKLF
. TRBV15 ATSRVRGDSLFQPQH
few TRBV19 ASSIPASPGYT
. TRBV3-1/TRBV3-2 ASSQGRTGAGNTIY
. TRBV6-6 ASSLGMNTEAF
. TRBV30 AEGNYNSPLH
. TRBV18 ASSPNWLTQETQY
once TRBV6-6 ASRTSGVANTGELF
few TRBV4-2 ASSSMGFGGRGAF
. TRBV7-9 ASSLTSGRETQY
. TRBV5-8 ASSPTSLSTDTQY
. TRBV7-2 ASSPLLRPGGAGELF
. TRBV5-1 ASSFRAGAYEQY
once TRBV7-8 ASSLTVAGAREQY
. TRBV7-2 ASSFGTGQPQH
. TRBV7-9 ASSPASGPYNEQF
. TRBV5-1 ASSLSDRRYGYT
once TRBV2 ASRAGRAGNTIY
once TRBV9 ASSVVAGPLGYGYT
. TRBV12-3/TRBV12-4 ASSLTSQSEQY
once TRBV7-9 ASSLAGGPSYEQY
. TRBV18 ASSPLQGSGETQY
. TRBV7-6 ASSLGPQGYEQY
once TRBV12-3/TRBV12-4 ASRRGSGNTIY
. TRBV13 ASSLIQGNTIY
. TRBV4-2 ASSQLQVLENTIY
. TRBV6-5 ASRTGDTGELF